Below, 14 T cell receptor beta chains from the same sample are listed, as sequenced in a study of cytomegalovirus exposure and HLA in healthy donors. PCR involved 60 Vbeta and 13 Jbeta primers. Produced via immunoSEQ multiplex PCR; TCRdb's table is partial and in-frame only. The sample holds tens of thousands of clones, 75% to 85% seen once. The material sequenced was PBMCs. These receptors were taken from a man between 50 and 59 years old in good health and CMV-seropositive.

The chain links TRBV4-1 to TRBJ2-5; TRBD1 agrees at 11 bases. Trimming took 2 bases from V and 5 from J; bases not matched to a gene: 4. Germline assignment: CDR1 MGHRA and CDR2 YSYEKL. The CDR3 spans 15 residues. For the CDR3, the DNA is TGCGCCAGCAGCCAACCGGGACAGGGGGGGGAGACCCAGTACTTC. This sequence encodes CASSQPGQGGETQYF.

This clone was found once. The chain joins TRBV5-1 to TRBJ1-4; TRBD1 matches 9 bases. CDR3 length equals 17 residues. Germline-derived CDR1 and CDR2 are SGHRS and YFSETQ. V lost 4 bases and J lost 7; bases outside the gene matches: 14. The CDR3 DNA sequence: TGCGCCAGCAGCCTGGGACAGGGTGGACGGCAAGGTGAAAAACTGTTTTTT. Its protein is CASSLGQGGRQGEKLFF.

The chain joins TRBV18 to TRBJ1-1; D might be TRBD1 (6 bases). V shed 6 bases and J shed 0 bases, with 17 bases lying between them. CDR1 and CDR2 (germline): KGHSH, LQKENI. There are 16 residues in the CDR3. The CDR3 coding sequence is TGTGCCAGCTCCCCGATCGGAGACAGGATGAACACTGAAGCTTTCTTT. It specifies CASSPIGDRMNTEAFF.

This chain links TRBV7-2 with TRBJ2-2; D is uncertain. Trimming removed 1 base from V and 1 base from J, with 7 bases in between. The V gene's germline CDR1 is SGHTA and CDR2 FQGNSA. The CDR3 has 15 amino acids. Here the CDR3 reads CASSLVALNTGELFF. The CDR3 DNA follows: TGTGCCAGCAGCTTAGTTGCGCTGAACACCGGGGAGCTGTTTTTT.

The chain recombines TRBV4-3 with TRBJ1-2, with unresolved D. Germline CDR1 and CDR2: LGHNA and YSLEER. V lost 3 bases and J 5 bases, leaving 13 bases between the germline ends. This CDR3 comprises 14 residues. The CDR3 region is CASSHPLQAYGYTF. CDR3 in DNA: TGCGCCAGCAGCCACCCCCTCCAGGCTTATGGCTACACCTTC.

This clone was seen a single time. The rearrangement joins TRBV19 to TRBJ1-5; the D gene is possibly TRBD1 (5 bases). The CDR3 sequence is 15 residues long. Trimming cost V 7 bases and J 3 bases, with 16 bases left between them. The germline CDR1 and CDR2 sequences are LNHDA and SQIVND (reference sequence). CDR3 region: CASKKTQGNNQPQHF. DNA of the CDR3: TGTGCCAGTAAAAAAACTCAGGGAAACAATCAGCCCCAGCATTTT.

This clone was detected only once. The chain couples TRBV7-3 to TRBJ1-1; the D is unclear. Trimming shortened V by 6 bases and J by 5 bases, and 16 bases separated the two germline ends. Germline CDR1 SGHTA, CDR2 FQGTGA. The CDR3 is 14 amino acids. The CDR3 bases are TGTGCCAGCAGAGATAAGGCGGGAGGGACTGAAGCTTTCTTT. Residues: CASRDKAGGTEAFF.

V usage is TRBV10-3 and J usage is TRBJ2-7; D gene ambiguous. The germline V gene encodes CDR1 ENHRY and CDR2 SYGVKD. V gave up 7 bases and J gave up 0 bases, with 13 bases separating them. The CDR3 loop spans 14 amino acids. In DNA, the CDR3 is TGTGCCATCACCTCGGGTATGGTCTCCTACGAGCAGTACTTC. As protein: CAITSGMVSYEQYF.

The chain combines TRBV7-2 with TRBJ2-2, with 7 bases identical to TRBD2. Trimming took 0 bases from V and 0 from J; bases not matched to a gene: 7. Per the germline V gene, CDR1 is SGHTA and CDR2 is FQGNSA. CDR3 length: 18 residues. In DNA form, the CDR3 reads TGTGCCAGCAGCTTAGCGCGGGGCGGGGGAACGAACACCGGGGAGCTGTTTTTT. Translating it yields CASSLARGGGTNTGELFF.

The chain carries TRBV27 and TRBJ2-2; no clear D. CDR1 is MNHEY, CDR2 SMNVEV, per germline (reference sequence). The CDR3 is 14 amino acids. Deletions cut 4 bases from V and 6 bases from J, with 12 bases between. The CDR3 region has the DNA TGTGCCAGCAGTTCAAACTCCGCCGCCGGGGAGCTGTTTTTT. Translated, it gives CASSSNSAAGELFF.

The V call is TRBV7-6, the J call TRBJ1-2; maybe TRBD1 (5 bases). This CDR3 comprises 17 residues. Trimming pared 3 bases from V and 6 bases from J, leaving 23 bases between. Germline values: CDR1 SGHVS, CDR2 FNYEAQ. The CDR3 protein is CASSFTFTGARGDGYTF. The CDR3 coding sequence is TGTGCCAGCAGCTTTACTTTTACAGGAGCCCGCGGAGATGGCTACACCTTC.

The V call is TRBV15, the J call TRBJ2-2; D remains unclear. Between the trimmed V and J ends, which lost 0 bases and 13 bases, there was a span of 12 bases. Germline-derived CDR1 and CDR2 are LNHNV and YYDKDF (reference sequence). This CDR3 is built from 13 residues. The CDR3 loop reads CATSRDPNVGLFF. In DNA, the CDR3 is TGTGCCACCAGCAGAGATCCAAACGTCGGGCTGTTTTTT.

This clone showed up just a few times. The chain couples TRBV6-1 to TRBJ2-7; 11 nucleotides match TRBD1. J gave up 2 bases and V 8 bases, and 5 bases lay outside the gene matches. This CDR3 has 14 amino acids. Germline V gene sequence: CDR1 MNHNS, CDR2 SASEGT. Here the CDR3 DNA reads TGTGCCAGCTATGGACAGGGGGCTACCTACGAGCAGTACTTC. This gives the protein CASYGQGATYEQYF.

The chain is built from TRBV6-5 and TRBJ2-7, with 10 bases fitting TRBD1. V gave up 4 bases and J gave up 4 bases; unmatched junction bases: 10. This CDR3 region has 16 residues. Looked up from germline, CDR1 is MNHEY and CDR2 is SVGAGI. CDR3 in DNA: TGTGCCAGCAGTTGGGGTGCGGGACAGGGGTTTTACGAGCAGTACTTC. Translating it yields CASSWGAGQGFYEQYF.